These 25 T cell receptor beta chains originate from one sample sequenced in a study of T cell repertoires in ileal Crohn's disease. Assay used: immunoSEQ multiplex PCR; TCRdb lists only in-frame clones, some missing. The profile shows 4,000 to 6,000 clones, roughly 80% of them singletons. What was sequenced was ileal tissue. The source is an adult with Crohn's disease.

The chain recombines TRBV6-4 with TRBJ2-3; 12 bases line up with TRBD2. Losses at the gene ends were 4 bases for V and 2 bases for J; bases not matched to a gene: 1. The CDR3 runs to 15 residues. Germline V lookup: CDR1 MRHNA, CDR2 SNTAGT. The CDR3: CASSASGGATDTQYF. The CDR3 nucleotides are TGTGCCAGCAGTGCTAGCGGGGGGGCCACAGATACGCAGTATTTT.

This chain connects TRBV5-6 to TRBJ2-3; TRBD1 aligns across 8 bases. Per germline, CDR1 SGHDT and CDR2 YYEEEE. Trimming cost V 0 bases and J 3 bases; bases outside gene matches: 6. This CDR3 has 16 amino acids. The CDR3 sequence: CASSLGQGARTDTQYF. CDR3 sequence (DNA): TGTGCCAGCAGCTTGGGGCAGGGGGCGCGGACAGATACGCAGTATTTT.

This sequence joins TRBV18 and TRBJ2-2, with 7 bases identical to TRBD1. This CDR3 is 16 amino acids long. J lost 0 bases, V lost 3 bases, and 4 bases had no gene match. Germline values: CDR1 KGHSH, CDR2 LQKENI. The CDR3 DNA is TGTGCCAGCTCACCCATCCAGGGGGCGAACACCGGGGAGCTGTTTTTT. Protein: CASSPIQGANTGELFF.

This clone was counted between two and nine times. The chain links TRBV4-1 to TRBJ1-3, with D maybe TRBD1 (6 bases). Deletions cut 1 base from V and 3 bases from J, with 7 bases between. Germline CDR1 is MGHRA and CDR2 is YSYEKL. There are 14 residues in the CDR3. In DNA, the CDR3 is TGCGCCAGCAGCCAAGGGACAGTTGGAAACACCATATATTTT. Translation gives CASSQGTVGNTIYF.

V gene TRBV18 combines with J gene TRBJ2-7; TRBD1 matches 11 bases. From germline, CDR1 is KGHSH and CDR2 LQKENI. V gave up 5 bases and J gave up 7 bases; unmatched junction bases: 7. This CDR3 is 14 amino acids long. The DNA of the CDR3 is TGTGCCAGCTCAGCCGGACAGGGGGCAGGGGAGCAGTACTTC. This codes for CASSAGQGAGEQYF.

The V and J genes are TRBV9 and TRBJ2-3; 10 bases line up with TRBD1. This CDR3 region has 19 residues. Germline CDR1 SGDLS, CDR2 YYNGEE. J gave up 2 bases and V 2 bases, and 14 bases lay outside the gene matches. The CDR3 DNA follows: TGTGCCAGCAGCGTCGACCCCGGGACAGGGGCAAGGGACACAGATACGCAGTATTTT. It encodes CASSVDPGTGARDTDTQYF.

V and J are TRBV6-1 and TRBJ2-7; no firm D call. This CDR3 comprises 14 residues. The V end lost 0 bases, the J end lost 0 bases, and 6 bases lay between the germline ends. CDR1 is MNHNS, CDR2 SASEGT, per germline. CDR3 DNA sequence: TGTGCCAGCAGTGAAGCATTTAACTCCTACGAGCAGTACTTC. This translates into CASSEAFNSYEQYF.

This clone has only a few counts. V gene TRBV28 combines with J gene TRBJ1-2, with 8 positions matching TRBD1. The germline CDR1 and CDR2 sequences are MDHEN and SYDVKM. V dropped 3 bases and J dropped 8; count of bases not matched to a gene: 2. The CDR3 sequence is 12 residues long. This CDR3 is CASSFRDRGYTF. The DNA of the CDR3 is TGTGCCAGCAGTTTTCGGGACAGGGGCTACACCTTC.

The chain carries TRBV10-2 and TRBJ2-1; TRBD2 aligns across 7 bases. The germline V gene has CDR1 WSHSY and CDR2 SAAADI. The junction had 4 bases not matched to a gene; V was cut back by 5 bases and J by 9 bases. The CDR3 has 12 amino acids. The CDR3 loop reads CASSQLATEQFF. The CDR3, as DNA: TGCGCCAGCAGTCAACTAGCGACTGAGCAGTTCTTC.

This clone was found once. The chain couples TRBV28 to TRBJ2-6, with 10 nucleotides matching TRBD1. The CDR3 is 17 amino acids. J lost 3 bases, V lost 5 bases, and 7 bases had no gene match. The germline V gene encodes CDR1 MDHEN and CDR2 SYDVKM. The CDR3 loop reads CASSVDRGLSGANVLTF. The CDR3, as DNA: TGTGCCAGCAGTGTAGACAGGGGGCTGAGTGGGGCCAACGTCCTGACTTTC. The full variable domain, its missing parts supplied by reference TRBV28 and TRBJ2-6, is DVKVTQSSRYLVKRTGEKVFLECVQDMDHENMFWYRQDPGLGLRLIYFSYDVKMKEKGDIPEGYSVSREKKERFSLILESASTNQTSMYLCASSVDRGLSGANVLTFGAGSRLTVL.

V usage is TRBV10-2 and J usage is TRBJ1-1; perhaps TRBD1 as D (5 bases). Germline CDR1 WSHSY, CDR2 SAAADI. CDR3 length: 14 amino acids. V was trimmed by 4 bases and J by 4 bases, leaving 13 bases between them. CDR3 DNA sequence: TGCGCCAGCAGTGCGGTCCTGCAGGGCACTGAAGCTTTCTTT. Translating it yields CASSAVLQGTEAFF.

The rearrangement uses TRBV27 and TRBJ2-5, with 7 bases that match TRBD1. The trim removed 5 bases at V and 8 bases at J, leaving 17 bases unmatched. This CDR3 has 16 amino acids. Looked up from germline, CDR1 is MNHEY and CDR2 is SMNVEV (reference sequence). CDR3 in amino acids: CASSTTTGTALNTQYF. In nucleotides, the CDR3 is TGTGCCAGCAGTACGACGACCGGGACAGCCCTGAACACCCAGTACTTC.

The J gene is TRBJ2-3, the V gene TRBV10-1, with 8 nucleotides matching TRBD2. Germline V gene lookup returns CDR1 WNHNN and CDR2 SYGVQD (reference sequence). J was trimmed by 2 bases and V by 6 bases; bases with no gene match: 4. The length of the CDR3 is 14 residues. The CDR3 region is CASSGGANTDTQYF. CDR3 sequence (DNA): TGCGCCAGCAGCGGGGGGGCTAACACAGATACGCAGTATTTT.

This rearrangement joins TRBV7-8 to TRBJ2-2; 8 bases align to TRBD2. This CDR3 has 16 amino acids. In germline, CDR1 is SGHVS, CDR2 FQNEAQ. V shed 5 bases and J 3 bases; nucleotides not matched to a gene: 8. The CDR3 reads CASSLNRGGDTGELFF. The CDR3 bases are TGTGCCAGCAGCCTAAACCGGGGGGGAGACACCGGGGAGCTGTTTTTT.

The chain combines TRBV27 with TRBJ2-1; TRBD1 might be the D (5 bases). The V end lost 2 bases, the J end lost 9 bases, and 17 bases lay between the germline ends. This CDR3 has 15 residues. Germline lookup yields CDR1 MNHEY and CDR2 SMNVEV (reference sequence). The CDR3 bases are TGTGCCAGCAGTTTAGTGGCGGTAGGGGTCGGTGAGCAGTTCTTC. The encoded protein is CASSLVAVGVGEQFF.

The V call is TRBV19, the J call TRBJ2-1, with 14 positions matching TRBD2. The germline V gene encodes CDR1 LNHDA and CDR2 SQIVND (reference sequence). The CDR3 extends over 17 amino acids. V shed 7 bases and J 0 bases; nucleotides not matched to a gene: 5. The CDR3 loop reads CASIGTSGGSSYNEQFF. Written as DNA, the CDR3 is TGTGCCAGTATCGGGACTAGCGGGGGAAGCTCCTACAATGAGCAGTTCTTC.

The rearrangement joins TRBV2 to TRBJ1-1, with 9 bases matching TRBD1. This CDR3 region has 16 residues. V was clipped by 5 bases and J by 1 base; unmatched bases: 8. CDR1 is SNHLY, CDR2 FYNNEI, per germline. The CDR3 loop is CASSQQGAGRNTEAFF. Written as DNA, the CDR3 is TGTGCCAGCAGTCAACAGGGGGCGGGTCGGAACACTGAAGCTTTCTTT.

The V and J genes are TRBV18 and TRBJ2-7; 10 bases fit TRBD1. CDR3 length: 16 residues. Germline lookup yields CDR1 KGHSH and CDR2 LQKENI. The V gene end was trimmed by 2 bases and the J gene end by 3 bases; junction bases not matched to a gene: 7. The CDR3 sequence is CASSPSLTGGNYEQYF. The CDR3 bases are TGTGCCAGCTCACCAAGCTTGACAGGGGGCAACTACGAGCAGTACTTC.

This clone has more than one count but fewer than ten. The chain recombines TRBV6-6 with TRBJ1-5, with TRBD1 as a possible D gene (5 bases). With 2 bases removed from V and 6 bases from J, the gap between germline ends came to 8 bases. Per the germline V gene, CDR1 is MNHNY and CDR2 is SVGAGI (reference sequence). The CDR3 length is 13 residues. Written as DNA, the CDR3 is TGTGCCAGCAGTTACGGGGGGGGTCAGCCCCAGCATTTT. It specifies CASSYGGGQPQHF.

This chain links TRBV9 with TRBJ1-4; D perhaps matches TRBD1 (6 bases). The ends were cut back, 4 bases at V and 5 bases at J, with 15 bases in the middle. This CDR3 comprises 15 residues. Germline-derived CDR1 and CDR2 are SGDLS and YYNGEE. The CDR3 spells CASSPRRQDNEKLFF. The DNA for the CDR3 is TGTGCCAGCAGCCCAAGACGACAGGACAATGAAAAACTGTTTTTT.

The chain employs TRBV7-9 and TRBJ2-7; D is perhaps TRBD1 (7 bases). The CDR3 contains 15 residues. The germline gives CDR1 SEHNR, CDR2 FQNEAQ (reference sequence). V gave up 1 base and J gave up 2 bases, with 12 bases separating them. The CDR3 spells CASSLGQGGPYEQYF. The DNA for the CDR3 is TGTGCCAGCAGCTTAGGTCAGGGGGGCCCCTACGAGCAGTACTTC.

This clone was counted only a few times. The CDR3, as DNA: TGTGCCAGCTCACCCGGGACAGGGTCAGGGTACGAGCAGTACTTC. It encodes CASSPGTGSGYEQYF. The chain carries TRBV18 and TRBJ2-7; 9 bases are shared with TRBD1. The V and J ends lost 3 bases and 4 bases, in that order; junction bases with no gene match: 7. Germline-derived CDR1 and CDR2 are KGHSH and LQKENI. The CDR3 sequence is 15 residues long.

The V and J genes are TRBV5-3 and TRBJ1-2; 9 nucleotides align to TRBD1. TRBV5-3 is treated as an ORF (open reading frame) with a function not yet certain. The CDR3 extends over 11 amino acids. J gave up 7 bases and V 10 bases, and 5 bases lay outside the gene matches. Here the CDR3 DNA reads TGTGCCGGACAGGGGAGGGGTGGCTACACCTTC. Residues: CAGQGRGGYTF.

This chain connects TRBV29-1 to TRBJ2-1; 8 bases align to TRBD1. The germline CDR1 and CDR2 sequences are SQVTM and ANQGSEA. With 6 bases clipped from V and 8 bases from J, the junction kept 6 bases outside the gene matches. The CDR3 contains 12 residues. The CDR3, as DNA: TGCAGCGTGAGGGGACAGGTTGATGAGCAGTTCTTC. Protein product: CSVRGQVDEQFF.

The chain combines TRBV18 with TRBJ1-2, with 8 bases that match TRBD1. Germline-derived CDR1 and CDR2 are KGHSH and LQKENI. The CDR3 has 15 amino acids. V gave up 5 bases and J gave up 1 base; unmatched junction bases: 6. This CDR3 reads CASSTGQGVNYGYTF. In DNA form, the CDR3 reads TGTGCCAGCTCAACCGGACAGGGAGTTAACTATGGCTACACCTTC. The full variable domain, its missing parts supplied by reference TRBV18 and TRBJ1-2, is NAGVMQNPRHLVRRRGQEARLRCSPMKGHSHVYWYRQLPEEGLKFMVYLQKENIIDESGMPKERFSAEFPKEGPSILRIQQVVRGDSAAYFCASSTGQGVNYGYTFGSGTRLTVV.